This T cell receptor beta chain was captured by sequencing in a study of T cell responses to AZD1222 COVID-19 vaccine. Study-level results: Within unmutated variant regions lay the reported targets of nearly half of spike-specific TCRs.

Clones were sequenced by immunoSEQ multiplex PCR, and TCRdb holds only the in-frame ones, with some missing. Of fewer than 85,000 clones in the sample, approximately 83% were seen once. The CDR3 sequence is 17 residues long. Trimming took off 7 bases at V and 3 bases at J, with 22 bases between the two ends. The germline V gene has CDR1 MGHDK and CDR2 SYGVNS. Points on this clone: Antigen: not known.

The sequences come from peripheral blood, collected 28 days after the second AZD1222 dose. The chain employs TRBV25-1 and TRBJ2-1, with D possibly TRBD1 on 5 matching bases. The sequence derives from an adult who received the AZD1222 COVID-19 vaccine. The CDR3, as DNA: TGTGCCAGCACCAAGGATAAGGCAGGGCTACTCTACAATGAGCAGTTCTTC. Amino acids: CASTKDKAGLLYNEQFF.